These 23 T cell receptor beta chains share one sample of origin, sequenced in a study of cytomegalovirus exposure and HLA in healthy donors (dated by TCRdb to about 2017). The library was made by the immunoSEQ multiplex PCR assay. For the multiplex PCR, a mixture combining 60 forward primers for TCR Vbeta segments and 13 reverse primers for TCR Jbeta segments was used. As stored in TCRdb, this immuneACCESS dataset retains in-frame rearrangements with V and J assigned. A fraction of the clones does not appear; measured against another copy, unresolved V genes explain less than half of the discrepancy, and the remainder lacks a known reason. Across this sample there are around 220,000 clones, with approximately 70% seen only once. Less than 2% of the sample is in the top ten clones. The specimen sequenced was PBMCs. The receptors were sampled from a woman aged 30 to 39 in good health and CMV-seronegative.

V and J are TRBV2 and TRBJ2-2; the D gene is possibly TRBD1 (5 bases). The CDR3 runs to 14 residues. Per the germline V gene, CDR1 is SNHLY and CDR2 is FYNNEI. V shed 5 bases and J shed 5 bases, with 12 bases lying between them. This CDR3 reads CASSPRVETGELFF. In DNA form, the CDR3 reads TGTGCCAGCAGTCCCAGGGTGGAGACCGGGGAGCTGTTTTTT.

The chain recombines TRBV5-4 with TRBJ1-3; D is perhaps TRBD1 (6 bases). In germline, CDR1 is SGHNT, CDR2 YYREEE (reference sequence). The V end was cut by 4 bases, the J end by 0 bases, with 11 bases between. This CDR3 has 15 residues. The CDR3 region has the DNA TGTGCCAGCAGCCAAGGACAGATCTCTGGAAACACCATATATTTT. Translating gives CASSQGQISGNTIYF. Filled out from reference TRBV5-4 and TRBJ1-3, the complete variable domain reads ETGVTQSPTHLIKTRGQQVTLRCSSQSGHNTVSWYQQALGQGPQFIFQYYREEENGRGNFPPRFSGLQFPNYSSELNVNALELDDSALYLCASSQGQISGNTIYFGEGSWLTVV.

V usage is TRBV6-6 and J usage is TRBJ1-5; no firm D call. CDR3 length equals 13 residues. Trimming removed 0 bases from V and 4 bases from J, with 4 bases in between. CDR1 is MNHNY, CDR2 SVGAGI, per germline (reference sequence). CDR3 coding DNA: TGTGCCAGCAGTTACTCCCTGAATCAGCCCCAGCATTTT. Its protein is CASSYSLNQPQHF.

The rearrangement uses TRBV6-1 and TRBJ1-4, with 7 bases fitting TRBD1. CDR3 size: 14 residues. Germline CDR1 reads MNHNS; CDR2 reads SASEGT. Losses at the gene ends were 6 bases for V and 6 bases for J; bases not matched to a gene: 7. CDR3 nucleotides: TGTGCCAGCAGAACGACAGGGAGCCATGAAAAACTGTTTTTT. This sequence encodes CASRTTGSHEKLFF.

This rearrangement joins TRBV19 to TRBJ1-5, with 11 nucleotides matching TRBD1. J lost 9 bases, V lost 4 bases, and 5 bases had no gene match. Germline CDR1 is LNHDA and CDR2 is SQIVND (reference sequence). The length of the CDR3 is 14 residues. In nucleotides, the CDR3 is TGTGCCAGTAGTACGAGGACAGGGGGCCCGCCCCAGCATTTT. It translates to CASSTRTGGPPQHF.

The gene calls are TRBV5-8 and TRBJ1-5; D not certain. Germline loops: CDR1 SGHTS, CDR2 YDEGEE. The CDR3 is 14 amino acids. Trimming removed 0 bases from V and 7 bases from J, with 11 bases in between. The CDR3 region has the DNA TGTGCCAGCAGCTTGGGCGGACCGGGGCAGCCCCAGCATTTT. Its translation is CASSLGGPGQPQHF.

J is TRBJ2-1 and V is TRBV6-6; 7 nucleotides match TRBD1. CDR1 is MNHNY and CDR2 is SVGAGI in the germline V gene (reference sequence). The CDR3 is made up of 14 amino acids. Trimming took 5 bases from V and 10 from J; bases not matched to a gene: 11. The CDR3 loop is CASSPPGQPFEQFF. The CDR3 DNA is TGTGCCAGCAGTCCGCCGGGACAGCCTTTCGAGCAGTTCTTC.

The gene calls are TRBV2 and TRBJ2-7, with D possibly matching TRBD2 (6 bases). The V gene lost 8 bases and the J gene lost 3 bases, with 11 bases spanning the gap. This CDR3 region has 12 residues. Germline values: CDR1 SNHLY, CDR2 FYNNEI. The CDR3 DNA reads as TGTGCCAGCGCCGGACTATTCTACGAGCAGTACTTC. Translated: CASAGLFYEQYF.

The V and J genes are TRBV9 and TRBJ2-1, with TRBD2 matching 11 bases. V lost 7 bases to trimming and J lost 4 bases; unmatched junction nucleotides: 7. The CDR3 sequence is 15 residues long. Germline-derived CDR1 and CDR2 are SGDLS and YYNGEE. The CDR3 reads CASGPGTSGYNEQFF. For the CDR3, the DNA is TGTGCCAGCGGTCCCGGGACTAGCGGTTACAATGAGCAGTTCTTC.

V gene TRBV30 combines with J gene TRBJ1-5; D not certain. This CDR3 is built from 15 residues. Germline loops: CDR1 GTSNPN, CDR2 SVGIG (reference sequence). Trimming removed 0 bases from V and 4 bases from J, with 13 bases in between. CDR3: CAWSVQWNRNQPQHF. The CDR3 bases are TGTGCCTGGAGTGTACAGTGGAATCGTAATCAGCCCCAGCATTTT.

Points on this clone: The junction departs from germline at one end; a sequencing error may be responsible. The rearrangement uses TRBV7-9 and TRBJ1-4, with 7 bases identical to TRBD1. The CDR3 consists of 18 residues. From germline, CDR1 is SEHNR and CDR2 FQNEAQ (reference sequence). The CDR3 coding sequence is TGTTCCAGCAGCCCCCTTGGGACAGAACCAGCAACTAATGAAAAACTGTTTTTT. This translates into CSSSPLGTEPATNEKLFF.

In this sample, this clone turned up once. This rearrangement joins TRBV11-2 to TRBJ2-7; no definite D call. The CDR3 runs to 12 residues. V was shortened by 0 bases and J by 6 bases, with 6 bases between the two germline ends. CDR1 and CDR2 (germline): SGHAT, FQNNGV. The CDR3 region is CASSLDPFEQYF. The DNA of the CDR3 is TGTGCCAGCAGCTTAGATCCCTTCGAGCAGTACTTC. The variable domain in full, with the rest retrieved from reference TRBV11-2 and TRBJ2-7, is EAGVAQSPRYKIIEKRQSVAFWCNPISGHATLYWYQQILGQGPKLLIQFQNNGVVDDSQLPKDRFSAERLKGVDSTLKIQPAKLEDSAVYLCASSLDPFEQYFGPGTRLTVT.

This clone has only a few counts. V is TRBV29-1 and J is TRBJ1-2; 7 nucleotides line up with TRBD1. Losses at the gene ends were 8 bases for V and 2 bases for J; bases not matched to a gene: 8. CDR3 length: 13 amino acids. The germline V gene has CDR1 SQVTM and CDR2 ANQGSEA. CDR3 sequence reads: CSYSGGLNYGYTF. In DNA form, the CDR3 reads TGCAGCTACTCAGGGGGATTGAACTATGGCTACACCTTC.

This clone was recorded once. The chain has TRBV5-4 and TRBJ2-1; tentative D call: TRBD2 (5 bases). The CDR3 length is 11 residues. The germline V gene encodes CDR1 SGHNT and CDR2 YYREEE (reference sequence). Trimming pared 2 bases from V and 9 bases from J, leaving 6 bases between. CDR3 sequence reads: CASSLGSEQFF. In nucleotides, the CDR3 is TGTGCCAGCAGCTTAGGGAGTGAGCAGTTCTTC.

V usage is TRBV6-5 and J usage is TRBJ2-5; 11 nucleotides agree with TRBD2. Germline CDR1 and CDR2: MNHEY and SVGAGI. The CDR3 contains 15 residues. Trimming cost V 6 bases and J 5 bases; bases outside gene matches: 8. The DNA for the CDR3 is TGTGCCAGCAGCCAGCTTCTAGCGGGAGGCGAGACCCAGTACTTC. This gives the protein CASSQLLAGGETQYF.

The chain joins TRBV6-5 to TRBJ1-5; maybe TRBD1 (6 bases). Germline V gene lookup returns CDR1 MNHEY and CDR2 SVGAGI. V was clipped by 5 bases and J by 6 bases, with 14 bases between them. The CDR3 is 14 residues long. CDR3 nucleotide sequence: TGTGCCAGCAGTGATCACAGGGCTGGTCAGCCCCAGCATTTT. This translates into CASSDHRAGQPQHF.

CDR3 residues: CSVLTGGTEAFF. CDR3 in DNA: TGCAGCGTTTTGACAGGGGGCACTGAAGCTTTCTTT. The genes are TRBV29-1 and TRBJ1-1; 9 bases line up with TRBD1. There are 12 residues in the CDR3. The germline V gene encodes CDR1 SQVTM and CDR2 ANQGSEA. After removal of 5 bases from V and 4 bases from J, the junction contained 2 bases not matched to a gene.

The J gene is TRBJ1-1, the V gene TRBV4-1; D gene unclear. This CDR3 is 12 amino acids long. V was clipped by 1 base and J by 4 bases, with 4 bases between them. Germline V gene lookup returns CDR1 MGHRA and CDR2 YSYEKL. In DNA, the CDR3 is TGCGCCAGCAGCCAAGGTCGCACTGAAGCTTTCTTT. It codes for CASSQGRTEAFF.

The chain is built from TRBV7-9 and TRBJ2-5; maybe TRBD1 (6 bases). The CDR3 runs 15 residues. The V end was cut by 2 bases, the J end by 2 bases, with 12 bases between. CDR1 is SEHNR, CDR2 FQNEAQ, per germline (reference sequence). The CDR3 bases are TGTGCCAGCAGCTTAATCGGACAGATGCAAGAGACCCAGTACTTC. It codes for CASSLIGQMQETQYF.

The table lists this clone with a count of one. J is TRBJ2-1 and V is TRBV21-1; the table's D call, TRBD1, has no DNA check behind it. TRBV21-1 is marked as a pseudogene. The CDR3 runs 22 residues. The CDR3 loop reads CASSRKTQSPKLRLIIYNEQFF. The CDR3 coding sequence is TGTGCCAGCAGCCGCAAGACACAGAGCCCGAAACTCCGGCTGATTATCTACAATGAGCAGTTCTTC.

The rearrangement links TRBV18 to TRBJ2-3; perhaps TRBD2 as D (5 bases). The CDR3 has 16 amino acids. Trimming left V 0 bases short and J 5 bases short, with 15 bases between. The germline V gene encodes CDR1 KGHSH and CDR2 LQKENI. The DNA of the CDR3 is TGTGCCAGCTCACCACCGTCGGGTAGCGAGGGAGATACGCAGTATTTT. Its translation is CASSPPSGSEGDTQYF.

The chain is built from TRBV6-5 and TRBJ1-2; D not resolved. The CDR3 runs 15 residues. V lost 6 bases and J 4 bases, leaving 18 bases between the germline ends. CDR1 MNHEY and CDR2 SVGAGI come from the germline V gene. The CDR3 sequence: CASRKASRAGYGYTF. Here the CDR3 DNA reads TGTGCCAGCAGGAAGGCGTCGAGAGCGGGCTATGGCTACACCTTC.

The chain links TRBV19 to TRBJ2-7; possibly TRBD1 for D (5 bases). The germline V gene has CDR1 LNHDA and CDR2 SQIVND (reference sequence). Trimming removed 6 bases from V and 5 bases from J, with 11 bases in between. The CDR3 is 12 amino acids. The DNA of the CDR3 is TGTGCCAGTAGCCCCTCCAGGGACGAGCAGTACTTC. Translated: CASSPSRDEQYF.